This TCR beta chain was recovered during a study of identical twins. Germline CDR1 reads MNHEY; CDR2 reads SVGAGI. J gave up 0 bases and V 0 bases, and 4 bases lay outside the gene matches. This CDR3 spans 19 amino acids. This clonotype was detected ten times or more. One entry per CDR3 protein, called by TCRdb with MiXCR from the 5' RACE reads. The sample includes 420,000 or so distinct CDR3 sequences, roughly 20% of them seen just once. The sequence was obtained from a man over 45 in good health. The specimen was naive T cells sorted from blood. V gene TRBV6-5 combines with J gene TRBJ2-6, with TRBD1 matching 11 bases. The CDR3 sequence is CASSYSDRGRISGANVLTF. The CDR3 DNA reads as TGTGCCAGCAGTTACTCGGACAGGGGGCGCATCTCTGGGGCCAACGTCCTGACTTTC.